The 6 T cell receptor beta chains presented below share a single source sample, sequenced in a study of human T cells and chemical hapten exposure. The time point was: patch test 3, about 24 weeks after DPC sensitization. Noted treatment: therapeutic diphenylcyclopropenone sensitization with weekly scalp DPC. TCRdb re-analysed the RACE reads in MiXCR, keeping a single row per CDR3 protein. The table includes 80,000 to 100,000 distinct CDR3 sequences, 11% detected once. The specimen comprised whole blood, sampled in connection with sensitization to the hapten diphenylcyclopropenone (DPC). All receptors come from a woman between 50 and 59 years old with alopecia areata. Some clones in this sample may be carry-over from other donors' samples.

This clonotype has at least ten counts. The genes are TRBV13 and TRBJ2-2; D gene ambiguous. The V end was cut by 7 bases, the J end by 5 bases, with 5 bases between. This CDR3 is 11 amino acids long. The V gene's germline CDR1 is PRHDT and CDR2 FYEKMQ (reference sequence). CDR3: CASKGTGELFF. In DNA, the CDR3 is TGTGCCAGCAAGGGAACCGGGGAGCTGTTTTTT.

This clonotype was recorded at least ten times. The CDR3 DNA reads TGTGCCAGCAGCTCGGACGTTAGCAATCAGCCCCAGCATTTT. Protein sequence: CASSSDVSNQPQHF. The J gene is TRBJ1-5, the V gene TRBV5-5; D call uncertain. The germline V and J ends were trimmed by 3 bases and 0 bases, with 7 bases remaining between them. Germline lookup yields CDR1 SGHKS and CDR2 YYEKEE (reference sequence). This CDR3 spans 14 amino acids.

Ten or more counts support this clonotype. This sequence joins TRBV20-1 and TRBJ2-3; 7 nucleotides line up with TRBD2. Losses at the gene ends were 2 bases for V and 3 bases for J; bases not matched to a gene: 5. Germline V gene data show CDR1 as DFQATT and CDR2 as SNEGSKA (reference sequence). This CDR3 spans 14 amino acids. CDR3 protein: CSARLTGRTDTQYF. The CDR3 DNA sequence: TGCAGTGCTAGATTAACCGGGAGGACAGATACGCAGTATTTT.

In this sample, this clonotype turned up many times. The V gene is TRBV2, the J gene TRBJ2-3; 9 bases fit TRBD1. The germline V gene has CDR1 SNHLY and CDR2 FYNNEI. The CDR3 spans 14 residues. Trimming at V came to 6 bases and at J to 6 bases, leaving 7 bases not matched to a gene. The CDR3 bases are TGTGCCAGCAGGCCGGGACAGGGTATTGATACGCAGTATTTT. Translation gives CASRPGQGIDTQYF.

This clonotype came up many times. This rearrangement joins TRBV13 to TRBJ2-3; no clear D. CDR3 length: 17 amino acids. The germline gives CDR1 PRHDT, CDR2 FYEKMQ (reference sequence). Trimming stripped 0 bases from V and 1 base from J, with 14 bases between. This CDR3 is CASSLGPAPRGTDTQYF. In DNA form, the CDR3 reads TGTGCCAGCAGCTTAGGCCCTGCCCCTCGGGGCACAGATACGCAGTATTTT.

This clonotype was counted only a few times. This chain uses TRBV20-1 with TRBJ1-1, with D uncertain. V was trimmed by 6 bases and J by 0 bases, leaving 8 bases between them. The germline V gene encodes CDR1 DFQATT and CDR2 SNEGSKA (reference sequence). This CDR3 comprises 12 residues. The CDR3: CSAKQLNTEAFF. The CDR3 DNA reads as TGCAGTGCAAAACAGTTGAACACTGAAGCTTTCTTT.